This record looks at one T cell receptor beta chain sequence and its context. Its antigen is still unknown. The identical CDR3 is also encoded by other nucleotide sequences in the sample. V was shortened by 2 bases and J by 3 bases, with 16 bases between the two germline ends. The CDR3 loop spans 16 amino acids. Germline V lookup: CDR1 SGDLS, CDR2 YYNGEE. The data belong to a study of cytomegalovirus exposure and HLA in healthy donors. Study observations and caveats: Versus the approximately 700-donor mean, an Asian-associated ancestry cluster reportedly showed fewer N-insertions in a later analysis. 16,951 TCR beta sequences were associated with HLA alleles at 0.05 false discovery rate in a later analysis. About 87% or about 30% of the time was how often most TCR beta V segments were productive, according to an earlier analysis.

In the PCR, 60 Vbeta and 13 Jbeta primers were used. Using immunoSEQ multiplex PCR, the repertoire was profiled, and TCRdb retains in-frame clones only, with some absent. The sample holds under 70,000 clones, roughly 77% seen once. The gene calls are TRBV9 and TRBJ2-3; maybe TRBD2 (6 bases). The receptor's source is a female donor in good health and CMV-seronegative. The sequencing sample was made of PBMCs. CDR3 amino acids: CASSVGSGGGTDTQYF. The CDR3 DNA sequence: TGTGCCAGCAGCGTCGGGAGCGGCGGTGGGACAGATACGCAGTATTTT.